This T cell receptor (beta chain) derives from a study of shared clonotypes between healthy human individuals. General study findings and limits: Sharing across four donors was highest in naive CD4 (approximately 5%) and lowest in memory CD8 (around 0.4%). Non-shared clonotypes displayed generation probabilities falling below those of clonotypes present in all four donors.

The germline CDR1 and CDR2 sequences are LNHDA and SQIVND (reference sequence). The CDR3 sequence is 13 residues long. V dropped 5 bases and J dropped 2 bases, with 7 bases sitting between them. Assay used: immunoSEQ multiplex PCR; TCRdb lists only in-frame clones, some missing. The data contain some 2,000,000 clones, approximately 94% of them singletons. CD45RA+ naive and CD45RA-negative memory subsets were separated from CD4+ cells. Of note for this clone: The target antigen is unknown.

The specimen was naive CD4+ T cells sorted from blood. Subset of the sample: CD45RA+ positively selected. The sequence was collected from a man between 18 and 35 years old in good health. This chain links TRBV19 with TRBJ1-3; D gene ambiguous. CDR3 coding DNA: TGTGCCAGTAGTGACGACCCTGGAAACACCATATATTTT. It specifies CASSDDPGNTIYF.